The entry that follows covers one TCR beta chain sequence. As yet, its antigen is unknown. The data were taken from a study of cytomegalovirus exposure and HLA in healthy donors. Study outcomes and limitations: Fewer N-insertions than the roughly 670-donor mean were reportedly shown by an Asian-associated ancestry cluster in a later analysis. Most TCR sequences proved rare, with some public TCRs found in many donors.

PCR used 60 Vbeta primers and 13 Jbeta primers. This table comes from immunoSEQ multiplex PCR, and its TCRdb copy is limited to in-frame clones, with some not included. The data hold 150,000 to 180,000 clones, with roughly 80% observed a single time. The sample comprised PBMCs. The sequence derives from a woman aged 45-65 years in good health and CMV-seropositive.

For the CDR3, the DNA is TGTGCCAGCAGCACCCGGGATACGCAGTATTTT. The encoded protein is CASSTRDTQYF. The chain carries TRBV13 and TRBJ2-3; D is ambiguous. V lost 5 bases and J 6 bases, leaving 6 bases between the germline ends. The CDR3 loop spans 11 amino acids. The V gene's germline CDR1 is PRHDT and CDR2 FYEKMQ (reference sequence).